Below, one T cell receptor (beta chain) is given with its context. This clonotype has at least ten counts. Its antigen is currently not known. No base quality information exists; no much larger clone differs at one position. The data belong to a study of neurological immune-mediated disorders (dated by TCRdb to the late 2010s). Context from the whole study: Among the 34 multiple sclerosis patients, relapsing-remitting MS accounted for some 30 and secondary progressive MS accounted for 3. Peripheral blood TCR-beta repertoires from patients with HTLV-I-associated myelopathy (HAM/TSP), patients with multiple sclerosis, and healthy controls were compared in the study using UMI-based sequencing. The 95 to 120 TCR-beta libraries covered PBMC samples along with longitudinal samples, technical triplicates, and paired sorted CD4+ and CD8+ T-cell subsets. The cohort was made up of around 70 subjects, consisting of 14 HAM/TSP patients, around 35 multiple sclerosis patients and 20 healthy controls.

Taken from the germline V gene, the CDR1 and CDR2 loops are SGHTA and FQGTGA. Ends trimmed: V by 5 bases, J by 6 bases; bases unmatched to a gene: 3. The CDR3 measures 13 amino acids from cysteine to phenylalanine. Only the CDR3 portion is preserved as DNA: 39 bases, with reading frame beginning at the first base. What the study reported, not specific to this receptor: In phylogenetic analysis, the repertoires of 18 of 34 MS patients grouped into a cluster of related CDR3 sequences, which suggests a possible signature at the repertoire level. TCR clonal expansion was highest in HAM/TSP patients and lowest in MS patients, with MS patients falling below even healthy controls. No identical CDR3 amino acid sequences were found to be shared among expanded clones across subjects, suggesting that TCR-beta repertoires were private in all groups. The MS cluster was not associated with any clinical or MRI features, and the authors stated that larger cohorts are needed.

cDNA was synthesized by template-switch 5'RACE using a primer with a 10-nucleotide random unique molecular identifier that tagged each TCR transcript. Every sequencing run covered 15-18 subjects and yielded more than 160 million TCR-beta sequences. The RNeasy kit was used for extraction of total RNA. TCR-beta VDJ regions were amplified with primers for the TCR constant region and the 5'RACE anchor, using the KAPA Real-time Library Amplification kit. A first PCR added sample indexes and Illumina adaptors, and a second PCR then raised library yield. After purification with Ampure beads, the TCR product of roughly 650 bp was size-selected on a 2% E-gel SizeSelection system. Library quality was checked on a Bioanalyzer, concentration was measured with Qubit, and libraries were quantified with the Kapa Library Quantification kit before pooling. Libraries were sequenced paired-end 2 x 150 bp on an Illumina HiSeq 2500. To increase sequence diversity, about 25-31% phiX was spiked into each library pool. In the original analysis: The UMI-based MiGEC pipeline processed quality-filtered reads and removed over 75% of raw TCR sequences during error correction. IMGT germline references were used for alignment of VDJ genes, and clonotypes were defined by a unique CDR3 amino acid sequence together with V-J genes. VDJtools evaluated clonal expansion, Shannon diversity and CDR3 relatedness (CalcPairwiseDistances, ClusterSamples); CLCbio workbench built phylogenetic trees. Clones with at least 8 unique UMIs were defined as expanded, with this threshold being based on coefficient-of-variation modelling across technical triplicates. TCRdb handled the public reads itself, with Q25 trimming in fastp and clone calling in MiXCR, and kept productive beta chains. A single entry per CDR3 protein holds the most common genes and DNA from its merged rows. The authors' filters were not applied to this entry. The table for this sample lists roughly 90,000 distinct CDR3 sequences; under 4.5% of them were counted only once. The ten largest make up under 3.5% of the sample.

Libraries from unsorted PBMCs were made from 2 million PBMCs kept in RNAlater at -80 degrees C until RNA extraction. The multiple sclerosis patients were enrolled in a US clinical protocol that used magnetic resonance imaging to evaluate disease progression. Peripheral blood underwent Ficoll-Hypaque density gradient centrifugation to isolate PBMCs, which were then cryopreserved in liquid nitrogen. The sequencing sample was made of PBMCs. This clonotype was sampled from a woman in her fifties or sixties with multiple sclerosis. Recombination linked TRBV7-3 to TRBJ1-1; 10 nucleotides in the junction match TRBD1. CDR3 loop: CASSQGTGAEAFF. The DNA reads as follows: TGTGCCAGCAGCCAGGGGACAGGGGCTGAAGCTTTCTTT.